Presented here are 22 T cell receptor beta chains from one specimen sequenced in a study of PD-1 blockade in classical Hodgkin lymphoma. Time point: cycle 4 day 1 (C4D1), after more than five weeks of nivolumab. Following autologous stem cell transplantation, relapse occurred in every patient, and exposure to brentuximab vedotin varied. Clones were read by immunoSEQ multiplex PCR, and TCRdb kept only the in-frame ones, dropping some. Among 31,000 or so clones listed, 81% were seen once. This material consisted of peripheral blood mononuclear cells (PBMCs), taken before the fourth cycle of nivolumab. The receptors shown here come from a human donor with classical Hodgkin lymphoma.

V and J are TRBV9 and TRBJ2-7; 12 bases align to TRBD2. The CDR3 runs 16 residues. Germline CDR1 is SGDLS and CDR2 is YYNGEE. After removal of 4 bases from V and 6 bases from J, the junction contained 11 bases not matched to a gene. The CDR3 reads CASSPRTSGIFGEQYF. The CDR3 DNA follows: TGTGCCAGCAGCCCACGGACTAGCGGGATCTTCGGCGAGCAGTACTTC.

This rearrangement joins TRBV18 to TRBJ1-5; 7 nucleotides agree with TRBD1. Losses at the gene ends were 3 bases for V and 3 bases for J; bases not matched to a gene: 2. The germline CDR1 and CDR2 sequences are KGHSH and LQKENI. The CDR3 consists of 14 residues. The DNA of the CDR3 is TGTGCCAGCTCACCGGGACAGCCCAATCAGCCCCAGCATTTT. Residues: CASSPGQPNQPQHF.

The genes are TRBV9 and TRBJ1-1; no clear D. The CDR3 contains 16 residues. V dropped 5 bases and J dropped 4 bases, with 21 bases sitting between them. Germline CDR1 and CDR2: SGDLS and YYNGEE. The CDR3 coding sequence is TGTGCCAGCAGTCCAGCTCATACAACGGCGGGCACTGAAGCTTTCTTT. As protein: CASSPAHTTAGTEAFF. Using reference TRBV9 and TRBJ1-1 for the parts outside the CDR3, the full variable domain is DSGVTQTPKHLITATGQRVTLRCSPRSGDLSVYWYQQSLDQGLQFLIQYYNGEERAKGNILERFSAQQFPDLHSELNLSSLELGDSALYFCASSPAHTTAGTEAFFGQGTRLTVV.

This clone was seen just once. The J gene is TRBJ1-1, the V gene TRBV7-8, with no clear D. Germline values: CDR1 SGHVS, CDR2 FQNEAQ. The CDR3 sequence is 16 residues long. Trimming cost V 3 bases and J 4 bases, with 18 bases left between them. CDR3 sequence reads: CASSLDIHTGFTEAFF. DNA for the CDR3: TGTGCCAGCAGCTTGGATATCCACACTGGGTTCACTGAAGCTTTCTTT. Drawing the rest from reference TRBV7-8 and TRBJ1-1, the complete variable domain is GAGVSQSPRYKVAKRGQDVALRCDPISGHVSLFWYQQALGQGPEFLTYFQNEAQLDKSGLPSDRFFAERPEGSVSTLKIQRTQQEDSAVYLCASSLDIHTGFTEAFFGQGTRLTVV.

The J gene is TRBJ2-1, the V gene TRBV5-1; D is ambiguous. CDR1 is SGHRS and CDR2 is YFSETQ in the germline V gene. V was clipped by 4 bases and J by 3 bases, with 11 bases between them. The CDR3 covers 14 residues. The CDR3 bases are TGCGCCAGCAGCCTTGACTTGTACTACAATGAGCAGTTCTTC. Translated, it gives CASSLDLYYNEQFF.

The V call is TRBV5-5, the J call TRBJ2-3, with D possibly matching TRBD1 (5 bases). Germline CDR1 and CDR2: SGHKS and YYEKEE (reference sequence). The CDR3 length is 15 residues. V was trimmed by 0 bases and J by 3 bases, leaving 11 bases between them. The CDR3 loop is CASSLGGHITDTQYF. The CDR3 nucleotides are TGTGCCAGCAGCTTGGGGGGCCATATTACAGATACGCAGTATTTT.

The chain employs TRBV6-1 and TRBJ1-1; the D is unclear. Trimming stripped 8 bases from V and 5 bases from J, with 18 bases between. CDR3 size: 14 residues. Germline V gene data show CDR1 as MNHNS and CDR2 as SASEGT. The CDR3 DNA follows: TGTGCCAGCCACTCCCCGGGCCTCGGGACTGAAGCTTTCTTT. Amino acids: CASHSPGLGTEAFF.

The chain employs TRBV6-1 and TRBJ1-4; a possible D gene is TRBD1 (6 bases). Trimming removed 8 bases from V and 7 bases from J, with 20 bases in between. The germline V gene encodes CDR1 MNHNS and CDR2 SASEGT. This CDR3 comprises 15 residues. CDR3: CASAFMRGAGEKLFF. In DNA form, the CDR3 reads TGTGCCAGCGCGTTTATGAGGGGGGCCGGTGAAAAACTGTTTTTT.

Here the CDR3 DNA reads TGTGCCAGCAGCTTACTTACAGGGGGCCGACATGAAGCTTTCTTT. Translated: CASSLLTGGRHEAFF. This chain connects TRBV7-2 to TRBJ1-1; TRBD1 agrees at 9 bases. Germline values: CDR1 SGHTA, CDR2 FQGNSA. CDR3 length equals 15 residues. The ends lost 2 bases at V and 7 bases at J; junction bases unmatched: 8.

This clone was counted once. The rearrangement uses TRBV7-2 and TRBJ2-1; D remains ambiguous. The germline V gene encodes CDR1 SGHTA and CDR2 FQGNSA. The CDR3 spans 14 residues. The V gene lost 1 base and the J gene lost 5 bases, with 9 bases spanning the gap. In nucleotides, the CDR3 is TGTGCCAGCAGCTTAGGGATCGCCGACAATGAGCAGTTCTTC. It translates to CASSLGIADNEQFF.

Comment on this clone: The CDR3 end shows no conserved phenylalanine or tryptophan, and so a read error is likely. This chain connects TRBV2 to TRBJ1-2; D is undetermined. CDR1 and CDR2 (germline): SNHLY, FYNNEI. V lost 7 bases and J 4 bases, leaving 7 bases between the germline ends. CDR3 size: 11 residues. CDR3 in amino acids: CASTGRYGYTI. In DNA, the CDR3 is TGTGCCAGCACCGGACGCTATGGCTACACCATC.

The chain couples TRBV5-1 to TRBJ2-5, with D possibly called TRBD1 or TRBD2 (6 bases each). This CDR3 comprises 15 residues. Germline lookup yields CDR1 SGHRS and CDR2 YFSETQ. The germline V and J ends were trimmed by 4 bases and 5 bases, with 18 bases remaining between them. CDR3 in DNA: TGCGCCAGCAGCAGGGACACAGGAGGAGGGGAGACCCAGTACTTC. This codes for CASSRDTGGGETQYF.

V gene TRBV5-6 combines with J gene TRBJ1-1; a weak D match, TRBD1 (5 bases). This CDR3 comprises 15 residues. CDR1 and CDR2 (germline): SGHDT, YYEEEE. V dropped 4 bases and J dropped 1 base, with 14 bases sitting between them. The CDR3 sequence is CASSPRRGWNTEAFF. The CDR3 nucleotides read TGTGCCAGCAGCCCAAGAAGGGGCTGGAACACTGAAGCTTTCTTT.

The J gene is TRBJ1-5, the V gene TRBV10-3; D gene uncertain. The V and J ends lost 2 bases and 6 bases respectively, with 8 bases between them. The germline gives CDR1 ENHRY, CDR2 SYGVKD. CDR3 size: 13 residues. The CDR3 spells CAISEEGFQPQHF. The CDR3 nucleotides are TGTGCCATCAGTGAGGAAGGGTTTCAGCCCCAGCATTTT.

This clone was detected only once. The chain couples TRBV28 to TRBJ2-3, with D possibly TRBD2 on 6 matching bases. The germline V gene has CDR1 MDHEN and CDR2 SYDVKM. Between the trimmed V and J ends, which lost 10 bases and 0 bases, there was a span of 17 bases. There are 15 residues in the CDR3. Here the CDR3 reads CATRSGGGSTDTQYF. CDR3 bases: TGTGCCACCCGATCCGGGGGAGGAAGCACAGATACGCAGTATTTT.

CDR3 region: CASSLIVEPASPLHF. The DNA of the CDR3 is TGTGCCAGCAGCTTGATAGTCGAACCCGCTTCACCCCTCCACTTT. J is TRBJ1-6 and V is TRBV5-5; D gene unclear. V lost 1 base and J lost 9, with 14 bases in between. Looked up from germline, CDR1 is SGHKS and CDR2 is YYEKEE (reference sequence). There are 15 residues in the CDR3. Using reference TRBV5-5 and TRBJ1-6 for the parts outside the CDR3, the full variable domain is DAGVTQSPTHLIKTRGQQVTLRCSPISGHKSVSWYQQVLGQGPQFIFQYYEKEERGRGNFPDRFSARQFPNYSSELNVNALLLGDSALYLCASSLIVEPASPLHFGNGTRLTVT.

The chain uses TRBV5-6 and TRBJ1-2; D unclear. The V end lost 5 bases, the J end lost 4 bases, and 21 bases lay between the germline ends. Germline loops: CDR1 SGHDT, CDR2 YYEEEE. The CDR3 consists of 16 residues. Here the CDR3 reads CASSLARTPSAYGYTF. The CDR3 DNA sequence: TGTGCCAGCAGTTTAGCACGGACGCCCTCGGCCTATGGCTACACCTTC. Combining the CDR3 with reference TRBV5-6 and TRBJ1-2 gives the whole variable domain DAGVTQSPTHLIKTRGQQVTLRCSPKSGHDTVSWYQQALGQGPQFIFQYYEEEERQRGNFPDRFSGHQFPNYSSELNVNALLLGDSALYLCASSLARTPSAYGYTFGSGTRLTVV.

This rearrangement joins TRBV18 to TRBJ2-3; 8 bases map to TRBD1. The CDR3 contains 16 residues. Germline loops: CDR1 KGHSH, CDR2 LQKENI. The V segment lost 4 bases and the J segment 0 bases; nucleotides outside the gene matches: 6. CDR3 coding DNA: TGTGCCAGCTCACTCAGGGGGCCGGGGAGCACAGATACGCAGTATTTT. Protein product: CASSLRGPGSTDTQYF. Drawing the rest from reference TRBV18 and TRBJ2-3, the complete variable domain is NAGVMQNPRHLVRRRGQEARLRCSPMKGHSHVYWYRQLPEEGLKFMVYLQKENIIDESGMPKERFSAEFPKEGPSILRIQQVVRGDSAAYFCASSLRGPGSTDTQYFGPGTRLTVL.

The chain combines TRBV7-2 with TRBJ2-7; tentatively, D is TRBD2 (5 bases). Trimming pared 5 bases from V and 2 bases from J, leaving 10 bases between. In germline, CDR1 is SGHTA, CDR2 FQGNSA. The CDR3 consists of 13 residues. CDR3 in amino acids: CASSLWGAYEQYF. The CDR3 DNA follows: TGTGCCAGCAGCCTATGGGGAGCCTACGAGCAGTACTTC.

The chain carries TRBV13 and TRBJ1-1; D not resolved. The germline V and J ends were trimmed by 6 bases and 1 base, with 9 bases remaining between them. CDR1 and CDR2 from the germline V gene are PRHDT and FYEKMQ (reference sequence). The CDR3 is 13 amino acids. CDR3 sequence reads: CASSFYGNTEAFF. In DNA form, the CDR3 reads TGTGCCAGCAGTTTTTACGGGAACACTGAAGCTTTCTTT.

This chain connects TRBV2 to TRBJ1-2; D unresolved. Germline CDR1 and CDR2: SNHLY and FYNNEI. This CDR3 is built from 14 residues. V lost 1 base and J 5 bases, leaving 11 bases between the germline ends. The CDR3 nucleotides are TGTGCCAGCAGTGAAGTTTCCGGGCATTATGGCTACACCTTC. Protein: CASSEVSGHYGYTF.

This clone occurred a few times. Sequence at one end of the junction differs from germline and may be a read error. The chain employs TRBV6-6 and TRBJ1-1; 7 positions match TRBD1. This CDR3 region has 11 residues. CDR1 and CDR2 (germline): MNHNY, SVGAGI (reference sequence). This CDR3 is CASSLSDRVVF. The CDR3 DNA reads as TGTGCCAGCAGTCTGAGTGACAGGGTGGTCTTT.